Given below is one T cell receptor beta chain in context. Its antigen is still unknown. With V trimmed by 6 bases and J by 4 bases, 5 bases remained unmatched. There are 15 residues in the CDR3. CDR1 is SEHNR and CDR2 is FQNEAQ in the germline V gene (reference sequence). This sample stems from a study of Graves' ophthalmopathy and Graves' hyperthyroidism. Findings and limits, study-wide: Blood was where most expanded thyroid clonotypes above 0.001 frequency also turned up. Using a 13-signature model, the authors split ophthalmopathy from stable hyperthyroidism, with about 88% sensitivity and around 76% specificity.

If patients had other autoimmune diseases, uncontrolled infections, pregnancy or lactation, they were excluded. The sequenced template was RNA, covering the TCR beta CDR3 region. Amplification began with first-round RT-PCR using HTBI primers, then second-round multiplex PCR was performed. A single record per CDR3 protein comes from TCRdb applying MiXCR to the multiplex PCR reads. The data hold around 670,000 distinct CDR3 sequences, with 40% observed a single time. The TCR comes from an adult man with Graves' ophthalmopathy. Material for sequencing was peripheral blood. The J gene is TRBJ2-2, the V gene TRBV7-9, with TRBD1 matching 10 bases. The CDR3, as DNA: TGTGCCAGCAGTCCGGGACAGGGGTTCACCGGGGAGCTGTTTTTT. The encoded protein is CASSPGQGFTGELFF.